Given below is one T cell receptor (beta chain) in context. Germline loops: CDR1 GTSNPN, CDR2 SVGIG (reference sequence). V was shortened by 2 bases and J by 4 bases, with 9 bases between the two germline ends. This CDR3 spans 13 amino acids. This specimen comes from a study of CD8+ T cells in alopecia areata. Study-level background: At a dose of 5 to 10 mg twice daily, oral tofacitinib was given to treated patients.

Once RNA had been extracted, it was reverse transcribed into cDNA to act as the sequencing template. Sequenced by immunoSEQ multiplex PCR; TCRdb stores in-frame clones only, minus some. The repertoire holds fewer than 200,000 clones, just under 60% seen once, with roughly 14% in the top ten. The chain uses TRBV30 and TRBJ1-5; unclear D gene. The TCR comes from a human donor with alopecia areata. The sequenced sample was CD4+ T cells sorted from blood, obtained at week 0. In DNA form, the CDR3 reads TGTGCCTGGAGTTCGCGGAGAAATCAGCCCCAGCATTTT. Translated: CAWSSRRNQPQHF.